The 9 T cell receptor beta chains below all came from one sample that was sequenced in a study of T cells in Graves' hyperthyroidism and ophthalmopathy. TCR beta CDR3 regions were amplified from RNA transcripts. Primed by the HTBI set, a first-round RT-PCR was run on the TCR CDR3. TCRdb independently ran MiXCR on the multiplex PCR reads; one entry per CDR3 protein. There are around 500,000 distinct CDR3 sequences in the sample; about 20% occur only once, and 49% lies in the top ten. The sample comprised blood. The receptor set was obtained from a woman in her 70s with Graves' ophthalmopathy.

CDR3 in amino acids: CASSTNRDRGNSPLHF. DNA of the CDR3: TGTGCCAGTAGTACCAACCGGGACAGGGGTAATTCACCCCTCCACTTT. The J gene is TRBJ1-6, the V gene TRBV19; 10 bases are shared with TRBD1. There are 16 residues in the CDR3. The V segment lost 4 bases and the J segment 6 bases; nucleotides outside the gene matches: 6. Germline V gives CDR1 LNHDA, CDR2 SQIVND (reference sequence).

The rearrangement uses TRBV5-1 and TRBJ2-5; D unclear. V shed 1 base and J shed 5 bases, with 12 bases lying between them. From germline, CDR1 is SGHRS and CDR2 YFSETQ. The CDR3 is 14 residues long. The CDR3 loop reads CASSLNGMAETQYF. As DNA, the CDR3 is TGCGCCAGCAGCTTGAACGGCATGGCGGAGACCCAGTACTTC. The complete variable domain, with remaining parts taken from reference TRBV5-1 and TRBJ2-5, reads KAGVTQTPRYLIKTRGQQVTLSCSPISGHRSVSWYQQTPGQGLQFLFEYFSETQRNKGNFPGRFSGRQFSNSRSEMNVSTLELGDSALYLCASSLNGMAETQYFGPGTRLLVL.

This chain joins TRBV29-1 and TRBJ1-1; maybe TRBD1 (6 bases). Trimming took off 3 bases at V and 4 bases at J, with 15 bases between the two ends. Germline CDR1 and CDR2: SQVTM and ANQGSEA. The CDR3 covers 14 residues. The CDR3 DNA follows: TGCAGCGTTGACTCCGGGGGCGCGAGCACTGAAGCTTTCTTT. Its translation is CSVDSGGASTEAFF.

This clonotype has a handful of counts. V gene TRBV28 combines with J gene TRBJ1-2, with 7 bases lining up with TRBD1. This CDR3 has 15 amino acids. V lost 7 bases to trimming and J lost 8 bases; unmatched junction nucleotides: 16. Germline V gene data show CDR1 as MDHEN and CDR2 as SYDVKM. The CDR3 nucleotides read TGTGCCAGCACCCTCCGGGGGACAGTTCGAAGCGGCTACACCTTC. Protein sequence: CASTLRGTVRSGYTF.

This clonotype was recorded at least ten times. The rearrangement joins TRBV28 to TRBJ1-5; the D is unclear. CDR3 length: 12 amino acids. Trimming left V 7 bases short and J 2 bases short, with 6 bases between. The germline V gene has CDR1 MDHEN and CDR2 SYDVKM. In DNA, the CDR3 is TGTGCCAGCACGCAGGGCAATCAGCCCCAGCATTTT. Its translation is CASTQGNQPQHF.

This clonotype was recorded a few times. The rearrangement uses TRBV20-1 and TRBJ1-2, with D maybe TRBD1 (6 bases). The V gene's germline CDR1 is DFQATT and CDR2 SNEGSKA (reference sequence). V was pared by 0 bases and J by 8 bases, with 10 bases between. The CDR3 totals 12 residues. The DNA of the CDR3 is TGCAGTGCTAGAGATCCAGGGGAGGGCTACACCTTC. Translation gives CSARDPGEGYTF.

The sample holds many counts of this clonotype. This rearrangement joins TRBV20-1 to TRBJ1-1; TRBD1 matches 7 bases. J gave up 7 bases and V 4 bases, and 0 bases lay outside the gene matches. This CDR3 has 10 residues. Per the germline V gene, CDR1 is DFQATT and CDR2 is SNEGSKA (reference sequence). As DNA, the CDR3 is TGCAGTGCTAACAGGGGTGAAGCTTTCTTT. It codes for CSANRGEAFF.

The V and J genes are TRBV6-2 or TRBV6-3 and TRBJ1-5; 7 bases are a match to TRBD1. With V trimmed by 6 bases and J by 2 bases, 4 bases remained unmatched. There are 14 residues in the CDR3. Germline lookup yields CDR1 MNHEY and CDR2 SVGEGT. This chain's CDR3 is CASRYRGGNQPQHF. CDR3 DNA: TGTGCCAGCAGATACAGGGGCGGCAATCAGCCCCAGCATTTT.

This chain uses TRBV20-1 with TRBJ1-6; the match to TRBD1 covers 7 bases. The ends lost 5 bases at V and 6 bases at J; junction bases unmatched: 10. This CDR3 contains 15 residues. Germline CDR1 reads DFQATT; CDR2 reads SNEGSKA (reference sequence). The CDR3 sequence is CSALQGRGRNSPLHF. CDR3 bases: TGCAGTGCTCTACAGGGGAGGGGACGTAATTCACCCCTCCACTTT.